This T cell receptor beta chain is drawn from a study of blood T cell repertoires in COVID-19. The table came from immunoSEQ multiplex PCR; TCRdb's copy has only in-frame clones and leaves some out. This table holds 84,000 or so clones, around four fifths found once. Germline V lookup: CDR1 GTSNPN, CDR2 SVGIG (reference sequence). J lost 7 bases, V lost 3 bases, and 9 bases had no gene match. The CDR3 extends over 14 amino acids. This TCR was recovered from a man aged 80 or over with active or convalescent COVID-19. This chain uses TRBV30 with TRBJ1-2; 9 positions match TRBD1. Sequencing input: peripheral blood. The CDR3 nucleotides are TGTGCCTGGAGCTCGGGACAGGGTCTTTCTGGCTACACCTTC. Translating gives CAWSSGQGLSGYTF.